Listed below are T cell receptor beta chains from one sample, sequenced in a study of T cells in Graves' hyperthyroidism and ophthalmopathy. Each CDR3 protein gets one entry after TCRdb re-called the multiplex PCR reads with MiXCR. The sample records under 400,000 distinct CDR3 sequences, roughly 21% being singletons. Specimen: blood. The receptors were sampled from a woman in her 50s with Graves' hyperthyroidism. The CDR3 runs from the conserved cysteine through the conserved F or W. Each record gives: clone size, CDR3 length, V gene, D gene, J gene, CDR3 protein, CDR3 DNA. A D gene is named only where the DNA matches it firmly. Clone size appears in some rows only: once, few, many, or a class for an expanded clone.

many	16	TRBV11-3	TRBD1	TRBJ2-5	CASSLGDSMYQETQYF	TGTGCCAGCAGCTTAGGGGACAGTATGTACCAAGAGACCCAGTACTTC
once	16	TRBV28	.	TRBJ1-1	CASSSSPRGQDTEAFF	TGTGCCAGCAGTTCCTCCCCCCGGGGGCAGGACACTGAAGCTTTCTTT
few	15	TRBV19	TRBD2	TRBJ2-3	CASSRTSGLTDTQYF	TGTGCCAGTAGTAGGACTAGCGGGCTCACAGATACGCAGTATTTT
.	13	TRBV10-1	.	TRBJ1-1	CASSPGWGGEAFF	TGCGCCAGCAGCCCTGGGTGGGGAGGTGAAGCTTTCTTT
many	15	TRBV30	TRBD2	TRBJ2-7	CAWSAHGTSFREQYF	TGTGCCTGGAGTGCCCACGGGACTAGCTTTAGGGAGCAGTACTTC
.	13	TRBV12-3/TRBV12-4	TRBD1	TRBJ1-1	CASNHGQAHEAFF	TGTGCCAGCAACCACGGACAGGCACATGAAGCTTTCTTT
.	15	TRBV4-1	TRBD1	TRBJ1-1	CASSLSQGGNTEAFF	TGCGCCAGCAGCCTTTCACAGGGGGGGAACACTGAAGCTTTCTTT
many	11	TRBV30	.	TRBJ2-7	CAWGTLYEQYF	TGTGCCTGGGGAACTCTTTACGAGCAGTACTTC
many	15	TRBV7-9	.	TRBJ2-2	CASSEDSPNTGELFF	TGTGCCAGCAGCGAGGACAGCCCCAACACCGGGGAGCTGTTTTTT
few	14	TRBV24-1	.	TRBJ2-7	CATSDSQSSYEQYF	TGTGCCACCAGTGATTCCCAGAGCTCCTACGAGCAGTACTTC
.	14	TRBV19	.	TRBJ1-1	CASLNRDRPAEAFF	TGTGCCAGTCTGAACCGCGACAGGCCCGCTGAAGCTTTCTTT
many	14	TRBV29-1	.	TRBJ2-1	CSGVGTRFYNEQFF	TGCAGCGGAGTCGGGACCCGATTCTACAATGAGCAGTTCTTC
.	15	TRBV15	TRBD1	TRBJ1-2	CATSRELSTGGGYTF	TGTGCCACCAGCAGAGAACTATCAACAGGGGGCGGCTACACCTTC
many	15	TRBV28	.	TRBJ1-2	CASSLFYMLYEGYTF	TGTGCCAGCAGTTTATTTTACATGCTCTATGAGGGCTACACCTTC
.	15	TRBV3-1	.	TRBJ2-7	CASSQARDFYNEQYF	TGTGCCAGCAGCCAAGCAAGGGACTTCTACAATGAGCAGTACTTC
many	16	TRBV20-1	.	TRBJ1-6	CSAKAPPSSYNSPLHF	TGCAGTGCAAAAGCACCTCCTAGCTCCTATAATTCACCCCTCCACTTT
many	13	TRBV2	.	TRBJ1-5	CASTQTDNQPQHF	TGTGCCAGCACCCAGACGGACAATCAGCCCCAGCATTTT
.	13	TRBV11-3	.	TRBJ2-1	CATGGPESVEQFF	TGTGCCACCGGAGGCCCCGAGTCGGTTGAGCAGTTCTTC
many	13	TRBV20-1	.	TRBJ2-2	CSARISNTGELFF	TGCAGTGCTAGGATTTCGAACACCGGGGAGCTGTTTTTT
.	14	TRBV5-4	.	TRBJ2-3	CASSLAPGSDTQYF	TGTGCCAGCAGCTTGGCCCCGGGGTCAGATACGCAGTATTTT
.	14	TRBV28	.	TRBJ2-3	CASSLVRSTDTQYF	TGTGCCAGCAGCTTGGTACGTAGCACAGATACGCAGTATTTT
many	13	TRBV6-1	.	TRBJ2-7	CASSSQTAYEQYF	TGTGCCAGCAGTTCCCAGACAGCCTACGAGCAGTACTTC
few	14	TRBV7-8	.	TRBJ2-5	CASSIEYVQETQYF	TGTGCCAGCAGTATCGAGTATGTACAAGAGACCCAGTACTTC
.	15	TRBV4-1	.	TRBJ2-3	CASSQGQGQGQPQYF	TGCGCCAGCAGCCAGGGCCAGGGGCAAGGACAGCCCCAGTATTTT
few	12	TRBV9	TRBD1	TRBJ1-5	CASGTEDQPQHF	TGTGCCAGCGGGACAGAGGATCAGCCCCAGCATTTT
.	18	TRBV7-2	TRBD2	TRBJ2-5	CASSNRDFQRGTQETQYF	TGTGCCAGCAGCAACAGGGATTTCCAGCGGGGGACGCAAGAGACCCAGTACTTC
few	12	TRBV12-3/TRBV12-4	.	TRBJ1-1	CASSFDRFLAFF	TGTGCCAGCAGTTTTGACAGATTCCTCGCTTTCTTT
many	14	TRBV7-9	.	TRBJ1-1	CASTLPRVNTEAFF	TGTGCCAGCACCCTACCCCGTGTTAACACTGAAGCTTTCTTT
few	17	TRBV4-2	TRBD2	TRBJ2-3	CASSQDQASGKTDTQYF	TGTGCCAGCAGCCAAGATCAAGCTAGCGGGAAAACAGATACGCAGTATTTT